These 13 T cell receptor beta chains were sequenced from one sample in a study of cytomegalovirus exposure and HLA in healthy donors. The table came from immunoSEQ multiplex PCR; TCRdb's copy has only in-frame clones and leaves some out. The repertoire holds some 88,000 clones, with about 96% as singletons. The sample comprised PBMCs. Receptor source: a man between 18 and 35 years old in good health and CMV-seronegative.

The chain combines TRBV29-1 with TRBJ2-5; D is perhaps TRBD1 (6 bases). CDR3 length equals 13 residues. Germline V lookup: CDR1 SQVTM, CDR2 ANQGSEA. V lost 3 bases and J lost 5, with 13 bases in between. The CDR3 DNA reads TGCAGCGTTGAGGACAGCGGCCGGGAGACCCAGTACTTC. It yields the protein CSVEDSGRETQYF.

V usage is TRBV27 and J usage is TRBJ2-7; 8 bases are shared with TRBD1. The CDR3 sequence is 15 residues long. CDR1 is MNHEY, CDR2 SMNVEV, per germline (reference sequence). Trimming took 5 bases from V and 0 from J; bases not matched to a gene: 6. In DNA form, the CDR3 reads TGTGCCAGCAGTAGCTCCACAGGGGGCTCCTACGAGCAGTACTTC. Translating gives CASSSSTGGSYEQYF.

The chain recombines TRBV5-4 with TRBJ2-2; a possible D gene is TRBD1 (5 bases). Germline CDR1 SGHNT, CDR2 YYREEE (reference sequence). V lost 0 bases, J lost 6 bases, and 9 bases lay in between. The CDR3 loop spans 14 amino acids. CDR3 bases: TGTGCCAGCAGCTTGGGACAGAGCCCCGGGGAGCTGTTTTTT. Its protein product is CASSLGQSPGELFF.

The chain employs TRBV18 and TRBJ2-5, with a tentative D call TRBD2 (5 bases). Germline V lookup: CDR1 KGHSH, CDR2 LQKENI. The length of the CDR3 is 16 residues. The V end lost 0 bases, the J end lost 2 bases, and 13 bases lay between the germline ends. The CDR3 DNA follows: TGTGCCAGCTCACCACCATGGACGGAGGTACAAGAGACCCAGTACTTC. This codes for CASSPPWTEVQETQYF.

This sequence joins TRBV11-2 and TRBJ2-3, with D tentatively TRBD2 (6 bases). Germline CDR1 reads SGHAT; CDR2 reads FQNNGV. Trimming removed 0 bases from V and 0 bases from J, with 10 bases in between. The CDR3 is made up of 16 amino acids. DNA for the CDR3: TGTGCCAGCAGCTTAGATAGCGGCTATAGCACAGATACGCAGTATTTT. Translation: CASSLDSGYSTDTQYF.

V is TRBV7-9 and J is TRBJ2-1, with 9 bases identical to TRBD2. Germline assignment: CDR1 SEHNR and CDR2 FQNEAQ (reference sequence). This CDR3 region has 15 residues. The J segment lost 6 bases and the V segment lost 2 bases, leaving 5 bases of the junction unmatched. The DNA for the CDR3 is TGTGCCAGCAGCTTAAACCTAGCGGGGTCCAATGAGCAGTTCTTC. It translates to CASSLNLAGSNEQFF.

V is TRBV11-3 and J is TRBJ2-7; D gene uncertain. The CDR3 is made up of 13 amino acids. Trimming stripped 4 bases from V and 5 bases from J, with 12 bases between. From germline, CDR1 is SGHNT and CDR2 YENEEA. CDR3 DNA sequence: TGTGCCAGCAGCTCGTATAGCACTAACGAGCAGTACTTC. As protein: CASSSYSTNEQYF.

V is TRBV28 and J is TRBJ1-5, with 10 nucleotides matching TRBD1. Germline lookup yields CDR1 MDHEN and CDR2 SYDVKM. The CDR3 contains 18 residues. V was pared by 5 bases and J by 0 bases, with 10 bases of the junction left unmatched. The CDR3: CASSQGDRGPYSNQPQHF. DNA for the CDR3: TGTGCCAGCAGTCAAGGGGACAGGGGACCGTATAGCAATCAGCCCCAGCATTTT.

The CDR3 DNA follows: TGTGCCAGCAGACCCGGGACTAGCCTCACAACGCAGTATTTT. Encoded protein: CASRPGTSLTTQYF. This sequence joins TRBV6-5 and TRBJ2-3; TRBD2 matches 9 bases. With V trimmed by 6 bases and J by 9 bases, 10 bases remained unmatched. There are 14 residues in the CDR3. Germline V CDR1 and CDR2: MNHEY, SVGAGI.

The chain employs TRBV5-4 and TRBJ2-3, with 10 bases aligning to TRBD2. In germline, CDR1 is SGHNT, CDR2 YYREEE (reference sequence). The CDR3 totals 14 residues. J gave up 3 bases and V 4 bases, and 2 bases lay outside the gene matches. CDR3 protein: CASSPTSGTDTQYF. Here the CDR3 DNA reads TGTGCCAGCAGCCCGACTAGCGGGACAGATACGCAGTATTTT.

With regard to this clone: One end of the junction is discordant with germline, which a read error may explain. The CDR3 region has the DNA TGTGCCAGCAGTGAACCCGGACTAGCGGGATACGGGCAGTACTTC. Residues: CASSEPGLAGYGQYF. The genes are TRBV25-1 and TRBJ2-7, with 12 bases matching TRBD2. Germline CDR1 and CDR2: MGHDK and SYGVNS. This CDR3 has 15 amino acids.

This chain uses TRBV14 with TRBJ1-2; D is ambiguous. The CDR3 length is 12 residues. Germline V CDR1 and CDR2: SGHDN, FVKESK. The V and J ends lost 3 bases and 9 bases respectively, with 11 bases between them. CDR3 DNA: TGTGCCAGCAGCCATCTTGAGGGAAGCTACACCTTC. As protein: CASSHLEGSYTF.

Worth noting for this clone: A junction boundary mismatches the germline segment, possibly from a read error. The CDR3 bases are TGTGCCAGCAGCGTAGCTGGCCGTGGCTCCACCTTC. Protein product: CASSVAGRGSTF. This chain uses TRBV9 with TRBJ1-2; D ambiguous. The CDR3 runs 12 residues. Looked up from germline, CDR1 is SGDLS and CDR2 is YYNGEE.